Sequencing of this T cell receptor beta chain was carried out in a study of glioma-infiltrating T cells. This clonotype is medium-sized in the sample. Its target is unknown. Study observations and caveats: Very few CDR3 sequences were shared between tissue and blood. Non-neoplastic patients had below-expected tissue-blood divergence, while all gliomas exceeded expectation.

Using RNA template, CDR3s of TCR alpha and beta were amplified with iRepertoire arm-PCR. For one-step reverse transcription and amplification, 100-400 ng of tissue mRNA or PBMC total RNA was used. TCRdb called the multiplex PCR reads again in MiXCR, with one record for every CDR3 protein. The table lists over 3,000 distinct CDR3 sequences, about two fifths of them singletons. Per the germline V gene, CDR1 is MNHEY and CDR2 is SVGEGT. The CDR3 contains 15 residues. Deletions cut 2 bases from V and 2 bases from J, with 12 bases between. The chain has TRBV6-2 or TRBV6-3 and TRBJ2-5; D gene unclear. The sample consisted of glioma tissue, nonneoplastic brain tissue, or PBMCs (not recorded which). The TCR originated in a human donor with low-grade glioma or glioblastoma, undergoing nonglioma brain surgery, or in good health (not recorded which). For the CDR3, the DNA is TGTGCCAGCAGTTACGGGCAGCGATTACAAGAGACCCAGTACTTC. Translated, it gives CASSYGQRLQETQYF.